This T cell receptor (beta chain) derives from a study of cytomegalovirus exposure and HLA in healthy donors. Points from the study as a whole: Across donors, most TCRs were seen rarely, yet some public ones were widespread.

At sampling all donors were nominally healthy, likely with unrecorded immune exposures. Germline loops: CDR1 MDHEN, CDR2 SYDVKM. Losses at the gene ends were 4 bases for V and 5 bases for J; bases not matched to a gene: 4. The length of the CDR3 is 16 residues. With 60 Vbeta and 13 Jbeta primers, the PCR was carried out. Sequenced by immunoSEQ multiplex PCR; TCRdb stores in-frame clones only, minus some. The data hold 200,000 to 250,000 clones, with roughly three quarters observed a single time. On this clone: What it recognizes is unknown.

Material for sequencing was PBMCs. The sequence derives from a man aged 45-60 years in good health and CMV-seronegative. The chain carries TRBV28 and TRBJ2-2; 13 positions agree with TRBD2. This CDR3 reads CASSSGTSGMTGELFF. The CDR3 DNA reads as TGTGCCAGCAGTTCCGGGACTAGCGGGATGACCGGGGAGCTGTTTTTT.